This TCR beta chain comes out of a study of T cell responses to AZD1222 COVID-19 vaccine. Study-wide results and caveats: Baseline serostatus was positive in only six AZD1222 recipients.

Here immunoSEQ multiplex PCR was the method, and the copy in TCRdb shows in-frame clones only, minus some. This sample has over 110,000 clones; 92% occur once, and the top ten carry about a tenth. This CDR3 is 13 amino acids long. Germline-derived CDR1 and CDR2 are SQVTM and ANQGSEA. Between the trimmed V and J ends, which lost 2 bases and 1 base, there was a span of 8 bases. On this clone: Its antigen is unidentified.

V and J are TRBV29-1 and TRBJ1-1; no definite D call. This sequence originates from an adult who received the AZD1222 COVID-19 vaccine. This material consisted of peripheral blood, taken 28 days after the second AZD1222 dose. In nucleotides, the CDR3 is TGCAGCGTTGAAATCTTTACGAACACTGAAGCTTTCTTT. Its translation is CSVEIFTNTEAFF.